This TCR beta chain was profiled in a study of T cell changes during pregnancy in multiple sclerosis. V lost 5 bases and J 6 bases, leaving 23 bases between the germline ends. There are 17 residues in the CDR3. Germline CDR1 MGHDK, CDR2 SYGVNS. Libraries were prepared by immunoSEQ multiplex PCR; TCRdb keeps only in-frame clonotypes and omits some of them. This sample has around 100,000 clones; roughly nine tenths occur once, and the top ten carry 3.5%. The sequence came from a female donor with multiple sclerosis, enrolled in a pregnancy study. Material: peripheral blood, obtained after pregnancy. This chain joins TRBV25-1 and TRBJ2-1; D possibly corresponds to TRBD1 (6 bases). The CDR3 DNA is TGTGCCAGCAGTCCGCGGACAGCGCAAAGACTCTCCAATGAGCAGTTCTTC. This codes for CASSPRTAQRLSNEQFF.